This is a list of T cell receptor beta chains from one sample in a study of Tregs in tolerant kidney transplant recipients. TCRdb's copy holds only in-frame clones and misses some; the assay was immunoSEQ multiplex PCR. The profile shows over 60,000 clones, approximately 91% of them singletons. Sequenced material: CD4+ T cells from blood, taken before the transplant. All receptors derive from a human donor who received a combined kidney and bone marrow transplant. The CDR3 runs from the conserved cysteine through the conserved F or W. D genes are given only for firm matches. Clone sizes are given selectively: once, few, many, or a class where the clone is expanded.

d_call: TRBD2; v_call: TRBV11-2; j_call: TRBJ2-5; clone_size: NA; cdr3_nt: TGTGCCAGCAGCCTAGGGATGGGCGGGAGTGAGACCCAGTACTTC; cdr3_aa: CASSLGMGGSETQYF
d_call: TRBD2; v_call: TRBV5-1; j_call: TRBJ2-7; clone_size: once; cdr3_nt: TGCGCCAGCAGCTTGGAGGCTAGCGGGACGTACGAGCAGTACTTC; cdr3_aa: CASSLEASGTYEQYF
d_call: NA; v_call: TRBV28; j_call: TRBJ1-1; clone_size: NA; cdr3_nt: TGTGCCAGCAGTCCAACTCATACAGTGAACACTGAAGCTTTCTTT; cdr3_aa: CASSPTHTVNTEAFF
d_call: TRBD2; v_call: TRBV19; j_call: TRBJ2-1; clone_size: NA; cdr3_nt: TGTGCCAGTAGCCTTGGGCTTGGACTAGCGGAGCCCTCCTCCTACAATGAGCAGTTCTTC; cdr3_aa: CASSLGLGLAEPSSYNEQFF
d_call: NA; v_call: TRBV28; j_call: TRBJ1-2; clone_size: NA; cdr3_nt: TGTGCCAGCAGGCCAGGTAGTGCTAACTATGGCTACACCTTC; cdr3_aa: CASRPGSANYGYTF
d_call: TRBD1; v_call: TRBV29-1; j_call: TRBJ2-7; clone_size: NA; cdr3_nt: TGCAGCGTCCCTCCGCAGGGGGCATCCTACGAGCAGTACTTC; cdr3_aa: CSVPPQGASYEQYF
d_call: TRBD2; v_call: TRBV27; j_call: TRBJ2-2; clone_size: NA; cdr3_nt: TGTGCCAGCAGTAGTAGCGGGTACTACACCGGGGAGCTGTTTTTT; cdr3_aa: CASSSSGYYTGELFF
d_call: TRBD1; v_call: TRBV2; j_call: TRBJ2-7; clone_size: NA; cdr3_nt: TGTGCCAGCAGAAACCGGGACAGCTCCTACGAGCAGTACTTC; cdr3_aa: CASRNRDSSYEQYF
d_call: NA; v_call: TRBV9; j_call: TRBJ2-2; clone_size: NA; cdr3_nt: TGTGCCAGCAGTCTAGTTGGGACCGGGGAGCTGTTTTTT; cdr3_aa: CASSLVGTGELFF
d_call: TRBD2; v_call: TRBV4-2; j_call: TRBJ2-1; clone_size: NA; cdr3_nt: TGTGCCAGCAGCCAAGAAGGGAATCTAGCGGGAACGTACAATGAGCAGTTCTTC; cdr3_aa: CASSQEGNLAGTYNEQFF
d_call: NA; v_call: TRBV7-8; j_call: TRBJ2-1; clone_size: NA; cdr3_nt: TGTGCCAGCAGCCCCCCCCGGAGCTACAATGAGCAGTTCTTC; cdr3_aa: CASSPPRSYNEQFF
d_call: TRBD1; v_call: TRBV28; j_call: TRBJ2-1; clone_size: NA; cdr3_nt: TGTGCCAGCAGTTTAGCGGGACAGGGCACCTACAATGAGCAGTTCTTC; cdr3_aa: CASSLAGQGTYNEQFF
d_call: TRBD2; v_call: TRBV19; j_call: TRBJ2-5; clone_size: once; cdr3_nt: TGTGCCAGTAGTATAGAGCCCCCGGGACTAGCGGGAGGGACAGAGACCCAGTACTTC; cdr3_aa: CASSIEPPGLAGGTETQYF
d_call: NA; v_call: TRBV2; j_call: TRBJ1-5; clone_size: NA; cdr3_nt: TGTGCCAGCAGCACAGACAATCAGCCCCAGCATTTT; cdr3_aa: CASSTDNQPQHF
d_call: NA; v_call: TRBV10-3; j_call: TRBJ2-7; clone_size: NA; cdr3_nt: TGTGCCAGCGGGGGCAGGTTTAACGAGCAGTACTTC; cdr3_aa: CASGGRFNEQYF
d_call: NA; v_call: TRBV7-3; j_call: TRBJ2-3; clone_size: NA; cdr3_nt: TGTGCCAGCAGTTTCGGCACAGATACGCAGTATTTT; cdr3_aa: CASSFGTDTQYF
d_call: NA; v_call: TRBV27; j_call: TRBJ2-7; clone_size: NA; cdr3_nt: TGTGCCAGCAGGAACGACAGGTCGGGGGGTTCCGAGCAGTACTTC; cdr3_aa: CASRNDRSGGSEQYF
d_call: NA; v_call: TRBV7-8; j_call: TRBJ1-1; clone_size: once; cdr3_nt: TGTGCCAGCAGCTTAGAGTGGGGGGGCATGAACACTGAAGCTTTCTTT; cdr3_aa: CASSLEWGGMNTEAFF
d_call: TRBD1; v_call: TRBV19; j_call: TRBJ1-2; clone_size: NA; cdr3_nt: TGTGCCAGTAGATTCTTAGACAGGGCGAATGGCTACACCTTC; cdr3_aa: CASRFLDRANGYTF
d_call: TRBD2; v_call: TRBV7-9; j_call: TRBJ2-1; clone_size: NA; cdr3_nt: TGTGCCAGCAGCTCCCGACTAGCGGGGGGCCGGGAGCAGTTCTTC; cdr3_aa: CASSSRLAGGREQFF
d_call: NA; v_call: TRBV4-1; j_call: TRBJ2-1; clone_size: NA; cdr3_nt: TGCGCCAGCAGCCAAGAGTTAGCACTTGAGCAGTTCTTC; cdr3_aa: CASSQELALEQFF
d_call: NA; v_call: TRBV30; j_call: TRBJ2-3; clone_size: NA; cdr3_nt: TGTGCCTGGAGTGTAGGGGGGGCGGCGGATACGCAGTATTTT; cdr3_aa: CAWSVGGAADTQYF
d_call: TRBD2; v_call: TRBV11-2; j_call: TRBJ2-7; clone_size: NA; cdr3_nt: TGTGCCAGCAGCCTGGAGCGGGAGTACTACGAGCAGTACTTC; cdr3_aa: CASSLEREYYEQYF
d_call: NA; v_call: TRBV5-1; j_call: TRBJ2-7; clone_size: NA; cdr3_nt: TGCGCCAGCAGCTTGGCCCAAACCTACGAGCAGTACTTC; cdr3_aa: CASSLAQTYEQYF
d_call: NA; v_call: TRBV5-1; j_call: TRBJ1-1; clone_size: NA; cdr3_nt: TGCGCCAGCAGCCCAGGGGACACCCGGAACACTGAAGCTTTCTTT; cdr3_aa: CASSPGDTRNTEAFF
d_call: TRBD1; v_call: TRBV5-1; j_call: TRBJ1-1; clone_size: NA; cdr3_nt: TGCGCCAGCAGCGGGACAGGGGACACTGAAGCTTTCTTT; cdr3_aa: CASSGTGDTEAFF
d_call: TRBD2; v_call: TRBV19; j_call: TRBJ2-4; clone_size: few; cdr3_nt: TGTGCCAGTAGTAGGACTAGCGGGAGTGGGTCCAAAAACATTCAGTACTTC; cdr3_aa: CASSRTSGSGSKNIQYF
d_call: NA; v_call: TRBV7-2; j_call: TRBJ2-5; clone_size: NA; cdr3_nt: TGTGCCAGCAGCTCTAACGAGGAGACCCAGTACTTC; cdr3_aa: CASSSNEETQYF
d_call: NA; v_call: TRBV5-1; j_call: TRBJ2-1; clone_size: NA; cdr3_nt: TGCGCCAGCAGCTTGGGTTCCGTCAATGAGCAGTTCTTC; cdr3_aa: CASSLGSVNEQFF
d_call: TRBD2; v_call: TRBV10-3; j_call: TRBJ2-7; clone_size: NA; cdr3_nt: TGTGCCATCAGTGATTTTGGTGTGGCGGGAGGCACGGGATCCTACGAGCAGTACTTC; cdr3_aa: CAISDFGVAGGTGSYEQYF
d_call: TRBD2; v_call: TRBV7-2; j_call: TRBJ2-3; clone_size: few; cdr3_nt: TGTGCCAGCAGTCTAGCGGGAGGCCGCACAGATACGCAGTATTTT; cdr3_aa: CASSLAGGRTDTQYF
d_call: NA; v_call: TRBV19; j_call: TRBJ2-7; clone_size: NA; cdr3_nt: TGTGCCAGTAGTATGGGACTCGTCCTCTACGAGCAGTACTTC; cdr3_aa: CASSMGLVLYEQYF
d_call: NA; v_call: TRBV4-2; j_call: TRBJ1-1; clone_size: NA; cdr3_nt: TGTGCCAGCAGCTGGAGGGATGAAGCTTTCTTT; cdr3_aa: CASSWRDEAFF
d_call: NA; v_call: TRBV6-5; j_call: TRBJ2-3; clone_size: NA; cdr3_nt: TGTGCCAGCAGCCCCAGGGGTTTCACAGATACGCAGTATTTT; cdr3_aa: CASSPRGFTDTQYF
d_call: TRBD2; v_call: TRBV28; j_call: TRBJ2-7; clone_size: NA; cdr3_nt: TGTGCCAGCAGCCTACACCATCAGGGAGGGGAGCAGTACTTC; cdr3_aa: CASSLHHQGGEQYF
d_call: NA; v_call: TRBV5-1; j_call: TRBJ2-5; clone_size: NA; cdr3_nt: TGCGCCAGCAGCTTGGCGGGGGACGGGATGGAGACCCAGTACTTC; cdr3_aa: CASSLAGDGMETQYF
d_call: TRBD2; v_call: TRBV29-1; j_call: TRBJ2-2; clone_size: few; cdr3_nt: TGCAGCGTTCGACTAGCGGGAAACACCGGGGAGCTGTTTTTT; cdr3_aa: CSVRLAGNTGELFF
d_call: TRBD1; v_call: TRBV6-1; j_call: TRBJ2-2; clone_size: few; cdr3_nt: TGTGCCAGCAGAGAGGGGGCCGTGAACACCGGGGAGCTGTTTTTT; cdr3_aa: CASREGAVNTGELFF
d_call: NA; v_call: TRBV7-8; j_call: TRBJ1-3; clone_size: NA; cdr3_nt: TGTGCCAGCAGCCTCACGGGAGGGTTTGAGTTCCCAAACACCATATATTTT; cdr3_aa: CASSLTGGFEFPNTIYF
d_call: NA; v_call: TRBV6-1; j_call: TRBJ2-7; clone_size: NA; cdr3_nt: TGTGCCAGCAGTGAGAGTGGAATCCGGGTGCAGTACTTC; cdr3_aa: CASSESGIRVQYF
d_call: NA; v_call: TRBV7-6; j_call: TRBJ1-1; clone_size: NA; cdr3_nt: TGTGCCAGCAGCTTAGCGCAAGGCCCGAGGGACATGAACACTGAAGCTTTCTTT; cdr3_aa: CASSLAQGPRDMNTEAFF
d_call: NA; v_call: TRBV28; j_call: TRBJ2-2; clone_size: NA; cdr3_nt: TGTGCCAGCCACAGACTATTGAACACCGGGGAGCTGTTTTTT; cdr3_aa: CASHRLLNTGELFF
d_call: NA; v_call: TRBV27; j_call: TRBJ2-1; clone_size: NA; cdr3_nt: TGTGCCAGCAGATTGGGGGGATTCAGCTCCTACAATGAGCAGTTCTTC; cdr3_aa: CASRLGGFSSYNEQFF
d_call: TRBD2; v_call: TRBV5-1; j_call: TRBJ2-1; clone_size: NA; cdr3_nt: TGCGCCAGCAGCTTGGCCCTTCTCGGGGGGTACAATGAGCAGTTCTTC; cdr3_aa: CASSLALLGGYNEQFF
d_call: NA; v_call: TRBV28; j_call: TRBJ1-5; clone_size: NA; cdr3_nt: TGTGCCAGCCACCCGACGACTTGGCATCAGCCCCAGCATTTT; cdr3_aa: CASHPTTWHQPQHF
d_call: NA; v_call: TRBV30; j_call: TRBJ2-5; clone_size: NA; cdr3_nt: TGTGCCTGGAGTCCGGGAGCAGAGACCCAGTACTTC; cdr3_aa: CAWSPGAETQYF
d_call: TRBD2; v_call: TRBV2; j_call: TRBJ2-1; clone_size: few; cdr3_nt: TGTGCCAGCAGTCGGACTAGCGGGAGCAATGAGCAGTTCTTC; cdr3_aa: CASSRTSGSNEQFF
d_call: NA; v_call: TRBV7-3; j_call: TRBJ2-6; clone_size: NA; cdr3_nt: TGTGCCAGCAGCACGACAGGCTCTGGGGCCAACGTCCTGACTTTC; cdr3_aa: CASSTTGSGANVLTF
d_call: TRBD2; v_call: TRBV2; j_call: TRBJ2-7; clone_size: once; cdr3_nt: TGTGCCAGCAGTGGGGGACTAGCGGGGGAGCAGTACTTC; cdr3_aa: CASSGGLAGEQYF
d_call: TRBD1; v_call: TRBV5-4; j_call: TRBJ1-5; clone_size: once; cdr3_nt: TGTGCCAGCAGCATAGCAGGGGGCGGTCAGCCCCAGCATTTT; cdr3_aa: CASSIAGGGQPQHF
d_call: NA; v_call: TRBV4-1; j_call: TRBJ2-1; clone_size: NA; cdr3_nt: TGCGCCAGCAGCCAAACTCGACAGAACAATGAGCAGTTCTTC; cdr3_aa: CASSQTRQNNEQFF
d_call: NA; v_call: TRBV6-1; j_call: TRBJ1-1; clone_size: NA; cdr3_nt: TGTGCCAGCAGTGATTGGTTAGGGGGAGCTTTCTTT; cdr3_aa: CASSDWLGGAFF
d_call: NA; v_call: TRBV5-8; j_call: TRBJ2-1; clone_size: NA; cdr3_nt: TGTGCCAGCAGCTTTAACGGGGGAGCCTCCTACAATGAGCAGTTCTTC; cdr3_aa: CASSFNGGASYNEQFF
d_call: NA; v_call: TRBV28; j_call: TRBJ2-1; clone_size: NA; cdr3_nt: TGTGCCAGCAGTGCTAACCTAGGGGGCAATGAGCAGTTCTTC; cdr3_aa: CASSANLGGNEQFF